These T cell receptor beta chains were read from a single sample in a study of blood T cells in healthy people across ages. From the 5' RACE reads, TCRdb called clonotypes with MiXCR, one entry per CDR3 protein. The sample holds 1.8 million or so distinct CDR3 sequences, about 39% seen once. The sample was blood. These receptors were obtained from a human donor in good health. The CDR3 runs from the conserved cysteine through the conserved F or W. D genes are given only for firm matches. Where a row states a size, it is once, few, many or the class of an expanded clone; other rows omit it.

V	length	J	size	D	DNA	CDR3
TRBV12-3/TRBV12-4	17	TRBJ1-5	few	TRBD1	TGTGCCAGCAACTTACTCCGGGACAGTAATAGCAATCAGCCCCAGCATTTT	CASNLLRDSNSNQPQHF
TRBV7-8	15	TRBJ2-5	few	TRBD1	TGTGCCAGCAGCGACTTAGACAGGGCCCAAGAGACCCAGTACTTC	CASSDLDRAQETQYF
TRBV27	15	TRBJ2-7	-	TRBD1	TGTGCCAGCACCCAGGTCGGGACAGGTAACTACGAGCAGTACTTC	CASTQVGTGNYEQYF
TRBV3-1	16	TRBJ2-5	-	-	TGTGCCAGCAGCCAAGGTACTCAGGAGGCCGTCGAGACCCAGTACTTC	CASSQGTQEAVETQYF
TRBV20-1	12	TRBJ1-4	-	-	TGCAGTGCTAGGGAACAGGGAGAAAAACTGTTTTTT	CSAREQGEKLFF
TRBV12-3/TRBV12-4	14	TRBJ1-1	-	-	TGTGCCAGCAGTTTCGAGGGGAGGGACACTGAAGCTTTCTTT	CASSFEGRDTEAFF
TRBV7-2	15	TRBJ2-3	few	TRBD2	TGTGCCTGCAGCTTAGAAGCGGGGGGGGGAAATACGCAGTATTTT	CACSLEAGGGNTQYF
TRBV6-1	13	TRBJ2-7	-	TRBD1	TGTGCCAGCATTGAACAGGGGAACTACGAGCAGTACTTC	CASIEQGNYEQYF
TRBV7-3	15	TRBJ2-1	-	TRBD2	TGTGCCAGCAGCTCACTAGCGGGGGGGCAGGCTGAGCAGTTCTTC	CASSSLAGGQAEQFF
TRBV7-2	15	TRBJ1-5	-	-	TGTGCCAGCAGCTTAGGGGGGACGGAATCCGAGCCCCAGCATTTT	CASSLGGTESEPQHF
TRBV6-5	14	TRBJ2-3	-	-	TGTGCCAGCAGTTACGCTGGCAGTGGAGATACGCAGTATTTT	CASSYAGSGDTQYF
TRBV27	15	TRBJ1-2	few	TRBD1	TGTGCCAGCAGCCCCAGACAGGGTTTATCCTATGGCTACACCTTC	CASSPRQGLSYGYTF
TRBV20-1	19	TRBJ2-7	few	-	TGCAGTGCTAGAGCGGTCGGGGGCCTGTGGGGGACGGATTACTACGAGCAGTACTTC	CSARAVGGLWGTDYYEQYF
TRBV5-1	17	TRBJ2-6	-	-	TGCGCCAGCAGCTTGTCGGGCCGGAGCTCTGGGGCCAACGTCCTGACTTTC	CASSLSGRSSGANVLTF
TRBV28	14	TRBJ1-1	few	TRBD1	TGTGCCAGCAGTTCCGGACAGGACAACGCTGAAGCTTTCTTT	CASSSGQDNAEAFF
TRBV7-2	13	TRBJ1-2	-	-	TGTGCCAGCAGCCGTGAACCGGGACTATCAATCACCTTC	CASSREPGLSITF
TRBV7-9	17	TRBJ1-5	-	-	TGTGCCAGCAGCTCTACGGGGACGCCGTATAGCAATCAGCCCCAGCATTTT	CASSSTGTPYSNQPQHF
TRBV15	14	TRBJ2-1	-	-	TGTGCCACCAGCAGAGGGAAGGGGGGGCACGAGCAGTTCTTC	CATSRGKGGHEQFF
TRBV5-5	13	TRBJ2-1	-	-	TGTGCCAGCAGCTTGGATGGCCGCAGTGGTGAGTTCTTC	CASSLDGRSGEFF
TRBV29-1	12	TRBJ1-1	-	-	TGCAGCGTCATGAATCGGGGCACTGAAGCTTTCTTT	CSVMNRGTEAFF
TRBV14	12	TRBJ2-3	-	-	TGTGCCAGCAGCCAGTATTTGGATACGCAGTATTTT	CASSQYLDTQYF
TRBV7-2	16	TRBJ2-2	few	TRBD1	TGTGCCAGCAGCCCTAGGACAGGTCCTGGAGCCGGGGAGCTGTTTTTT	CASSPRTGPGAGELFF
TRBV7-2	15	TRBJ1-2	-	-	TGTGCCAGCAGCTTAATGGGGGGCTTCGACTATGGCTACACCTTC	CASSLMGGFDYGYTF
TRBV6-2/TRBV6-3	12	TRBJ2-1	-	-	TGTGCCAGCAGTTACAATGGGGAATGGCAGTTCTTC	CASSYNGEWQFF
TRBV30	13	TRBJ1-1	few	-	TGTGCCTGGAGTGTGTTGAGGGGGACTGAAGCTTTCTTT	CAWSVLRGTEAFF
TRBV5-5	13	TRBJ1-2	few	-	TGTGCCAGCAGCGCATTTACAGGGCAGGGCTACACCTTC	CASSAFTGQGYTF
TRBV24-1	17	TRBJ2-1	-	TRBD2	TGTGCCACCAGTGATCCGGGACTAGCGGGAGGATACAATGAGCAGTTCTTC	CATSDPGLAGGYNEQFF
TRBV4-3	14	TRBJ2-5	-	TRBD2	TGCGCCAGCAGCCAAAGTGGGGTGGGGCGGGAGCAGTACTTC	CASSQSGVGREQYF
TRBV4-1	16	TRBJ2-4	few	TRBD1	TGCGCCAGCAGCCAACCGAGACAGGGTAGCAAAAACATTCAGTACTTC	CASSQPRQGSKNIQYF
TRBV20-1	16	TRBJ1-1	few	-	TGCAGTGCTAGAGGAGACGACAGAGGTTGGGGCACTGAAGCTTTCTTT	CSARGDDRGWGTEAFF
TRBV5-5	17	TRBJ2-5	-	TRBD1	TGTGCCAGCAGCTTCTCCGGGGACAGGGGGCGCTGGGAGACCCAGTACTTC	CASSFSGDRGRWETQYF
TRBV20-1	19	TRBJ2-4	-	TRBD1	TGCAGTGCTGGACCGTCGAGGGGGCGAATTCAAATAGCCAAAAACATTCAGTACTTC	CSAGPSRGRIQIAKNIQYF
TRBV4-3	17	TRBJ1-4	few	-	TGCGCCAGCAGCCAAGATCTGGAATCGGGGCGCGGGGAAAAACTGTTTTTT	CASSQDLESGRGEKLFF
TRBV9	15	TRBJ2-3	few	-	TGTGCCAGCAGCGTAGGGGTCTCTTACACAGATACGCAGTATTTT	CASSVGVSYTDTQYF
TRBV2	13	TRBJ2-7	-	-	TGTGCCAGCCTGGAAGTAACTCTTGCCGAGCAGTACTTC	CASLEVTLAEQYF
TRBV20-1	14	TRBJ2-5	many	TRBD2	TGCAGTGCTAGAACTGGACTAGCCCAAGAGACCCAGTACTTC	CSARTGLAQETQYF
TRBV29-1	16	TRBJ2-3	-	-	TGCAGCGTTGAAGATCCTAACCAGCGAGGTACAGATACGCAGTATTTT	CSVEDPNQRGTDTQYF
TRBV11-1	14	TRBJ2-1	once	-	TGTGCCAGCAGCTTAGCGCGGTGGAGCAATGAGCAGTTCTTC	CASSLARWSNEQFF
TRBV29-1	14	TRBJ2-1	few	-	TGCAGCGTAATATTAGCACTTAGTGGGGATAAGCAGTTCTTC	CSVILALSGDKQFF
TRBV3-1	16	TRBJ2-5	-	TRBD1	TGTGCCAGCAGCCTTACCGGGACAGGGGAGGGAGAGACCCAGTACTTC	CASSLTGTGEGETQYF
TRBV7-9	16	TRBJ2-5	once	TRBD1	TGTGCCAGCAGAATAAAGACAGGGCCGTTGGGAGAGACCCAGTACTTC	CASRIKTGPLGETQYF
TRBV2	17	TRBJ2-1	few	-	TGTGCCAGCAGTTCAACGGGAGAGGGCCCTCGGGGATTGGAGCAGTTCTTC	CASSSTGEGPRGLEQFF
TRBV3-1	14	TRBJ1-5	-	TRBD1	TGTGCCAGCAGCCAAACGACAGGGCGCCAGCCCCAGCATTTT	CASSQTTGRQPQHF
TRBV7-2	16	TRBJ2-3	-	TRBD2	TGTGCCAGCAGCAGGCGGTGGGCGGGGGTGTTTACCGCGCAGTATTTT	CASSRRWAGVFTAQYF
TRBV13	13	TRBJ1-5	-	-	TGTGCCAGCAGCTTAGGAGGAGTAGGGAGCCAGCATTTT	CASSLGGVGSQHF
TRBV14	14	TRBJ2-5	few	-	TGTGCCAGCAGCCCCTATGGCAACCAAGAGACCCAGTACTTC	CASSPYGNQETQYF
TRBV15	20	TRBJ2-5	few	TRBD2	TGTGCCACCAGCAGAGATCGATGGGGGTCCGGGACTAGCGATATCGGGACCCAGTACTTC	CATSRDRWGSGTSDIGTQYF
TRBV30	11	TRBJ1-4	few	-	TGTGCCTGGAGTGAAGACGAAAAACTGTTTTTT	CAWSEDEKLFF
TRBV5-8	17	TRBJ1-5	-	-	TGTGCCAGCAGCCCTTGGCGTGAGGCAAATAGCAATCAGCCCCAGCATTTT	CASSPWREANSNQPQHF
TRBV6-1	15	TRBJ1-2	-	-	TGTGCCAGCGGTGAAGCTGGCATCCCTGTCTATGGCTACACCTTC	CASGEAGIPVYGYTF
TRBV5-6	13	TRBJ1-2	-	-	TGTGCCAGCAGCCCGAGGACAGACTATGGCTACGCCTTC	CASSPRTDYGYAF
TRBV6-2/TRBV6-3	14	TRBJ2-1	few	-	TGTGCCAGCAGTTACGCGGTACAGGATCATGAGCAGTTCTTC	CASSYAVQDHEQFF